This T cell receptor (beta chain) was identified during a study of Graves' ophthalmopathy and Graves' hyperthyroidism. Study results and caveats: Ophthalmopathy was separated from stable hyperthyroidism by a 13-signature model with 87.88% sensitivity and around 81% specificity.

Note on this clonotype: No antigen is known for it.

Amplification of TCR beta CDR3 regions used RNA transcripts. First-round RT-PCR used HTBI primers; second-round multiplex PCR followed. TCRdb recomputed calls from the multiplex PCR reads with MiXCR, one row per CDR3 protein. The data contain a few hundred thousand distinct CDR3 sequences, around 18% of them seen just once; the ten biggest clones take up 1.6%. The CDR3 is 14 residues long. Trimming at V came to 7 bases and at J to 4 bases, leaving 8 bases not matched to a gene. CDR1 and CDR2 (germline): MNHNS, SASEGT. This sequence was found in a woman aged 18 to 35 with Graves' ophthalmopathy. The specimen sequenced was peripheral blood. The V and J genes are TRBV6-1 and TRBJ2-7; 9 bases map to TRBD1. In nucleotides, the CDR3 is TGTGCCAGCACCCGGACAGGGGCGCGGTACGAGCAGTACTTC. Its translation is CASTRTGARYEQYF.